The T cell receptor beta chain described here comes from a study of blood T cell repertoires in COVID-19. Study details: Some COVID-19 samples were acute and others convalescent; all came from the United States, Italy and Spain.

In the original processing: From reference gene primer amplification, estimates of nucleated cell counts were derived. The method was immunoSEQ multiplex PCR; TCRdb's version includes in-frame clones alone and lacks a portion of them. V, J and clone size are those of that table, while D and trimming were read from the DNA. The sample lists 200,000 to 250,000 clones; 84% were seen once. The CDR3 length is 16 residues. V dropped 6 bases and J dropped 4; count of bases not matched to a gene: 14. Germline V gene sequence: CDR1 MNHEY, CDR2 SMNVEV (reference sequence). Self-reported history from a screening survey and questionnaire set each donor's cohort.

This receptor was identified in a man aged 55 to 70 who had recovered from COVID-19. The chain carries TRBV27 and TRBJ1-1; 7 bases match TRBD1. The specimen was PBMCs or T cells enriched from blood (not recorded which). Here the CDR3 DNA reads TGTGCCAGCAGACCCTACAGGGGCGCAGGGGTCACTGAAGCTTTCTTT. Translating it yields CASRPYRGAGVTEAFF.